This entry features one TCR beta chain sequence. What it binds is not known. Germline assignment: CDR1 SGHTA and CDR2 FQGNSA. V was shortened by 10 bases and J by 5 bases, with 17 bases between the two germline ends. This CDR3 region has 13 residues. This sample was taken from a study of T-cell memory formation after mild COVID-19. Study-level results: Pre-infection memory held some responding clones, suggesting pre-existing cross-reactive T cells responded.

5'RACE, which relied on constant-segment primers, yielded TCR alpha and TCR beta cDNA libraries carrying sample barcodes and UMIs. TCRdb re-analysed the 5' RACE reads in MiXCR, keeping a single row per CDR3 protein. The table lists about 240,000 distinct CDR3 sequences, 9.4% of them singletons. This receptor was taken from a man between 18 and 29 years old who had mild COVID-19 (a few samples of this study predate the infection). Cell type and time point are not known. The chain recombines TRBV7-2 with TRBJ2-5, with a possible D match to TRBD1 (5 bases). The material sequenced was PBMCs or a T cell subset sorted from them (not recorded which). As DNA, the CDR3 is TGTGCCACCGGACCGTCACAGGAGGAGACCCAGTACTTC. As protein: CATGPSQEETQYF.